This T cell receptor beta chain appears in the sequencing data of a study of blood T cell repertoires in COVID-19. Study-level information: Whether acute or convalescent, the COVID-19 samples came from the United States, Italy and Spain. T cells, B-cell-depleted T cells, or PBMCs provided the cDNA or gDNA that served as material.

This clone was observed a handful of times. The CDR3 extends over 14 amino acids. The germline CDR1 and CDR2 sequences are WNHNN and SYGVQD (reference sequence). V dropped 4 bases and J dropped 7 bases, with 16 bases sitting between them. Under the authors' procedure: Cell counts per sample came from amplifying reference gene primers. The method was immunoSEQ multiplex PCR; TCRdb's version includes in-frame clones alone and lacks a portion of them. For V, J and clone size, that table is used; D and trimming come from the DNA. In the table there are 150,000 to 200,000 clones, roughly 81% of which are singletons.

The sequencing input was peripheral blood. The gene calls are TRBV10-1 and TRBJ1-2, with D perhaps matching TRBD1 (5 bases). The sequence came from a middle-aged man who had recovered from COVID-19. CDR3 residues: CASSVLKGTLGYTF. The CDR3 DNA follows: TGCGCCAGCAGTGTCCTGAAGGGGACTCTTGGCTACACCTTC.